The rows below give T cell receptor beta chains drawn from one sample of a study of T cells after yellow fever vaccination. TCRdb ran MiXCR on the 5' RACE reads and lists one entry per CDR3 protein. The profile shows 250,000 to 300,000 distinct CDR3 sequences, 13% of them singletons. The source material was CD4+ T cells sorted from PBMCs, sampled 45 days after the yellow fever booster vaccination. The receptors shown here come from a man aged 25-45 years who received the YFV17D yellow fever vaccine. The CDR3 runs from the conserved cysteine through the conserved F or W. The order of the fields is J gene, V gene, D gene, clone size, CDR3 protein, CDR3 DNA. The D gene is left open where the match is weak. Where a row states a size, it is once, few, many or the class of an expanded clone; other rows omit it.

j_gene: TRBJ1-4; v_gene: TRBV20-1; d_gene: .; abundance: .; CDR3aa: CSAREAAQWGELFF; CDR3nt: TGCAGTGCTAGAGAGGCTGCCCAATGGGGGGAACTGTTTTTT
j_gene: TRBJ2-2; v_gene: TRBV11-2; d_gene: .; abundance: .; CDR3aa: CASSLRLFSPSAGELFF; CDR3nt: TGTGCCAGCAGCCTACGCCTTTTCTCGCCCTCGGCCGGGGAGCTGTTTTTT
j_gene: TRBJ2-5; v_gene: TRBV5-1; d_gene: TRBD2; abundance: few; CDR3aa: CASSNSGTSGTMETQYF; CDR3nt: TGCGCCAGCAGCAACTCCGGGACTAGCGGGACAATGGAGACCCAGTACTTC
j_gene: TRBJ2-1; v_gene: TRBV18; d_gene: TRBD2; abundance: many; CDR3aa: CASSPSLAGLNEQFF; CDR3nt: TGTGCCAGCTCACCTTCCCTAGCGGGCCTCAATGAGCAGTTCTTC
j_gene: TRBJ2-3; v_gene: TRBV20-1; d_gene: .; abundance: .; CDR3aa: CSAHGRSRTDTQYF; CDR3nt: TGCAGTGCACACGGACGGTCCCGCACAGATACGCAGTATTTT
j_gene: TRBJ2-5; v_gene: TRBV20-1; d_gene: TRBD2; abundance: .; CDR3aa: CSARVGSSGRETQYF; CDR3nt: TGCAGTGCTAGAGTGGGGAGTAGCGGGAGGGAGACCCAGTACTTC
j_gene: TRBJ2-5; v_gene: TRBV25-1; d_gene: .; abundance: .; CDR3aa: CASSGGSETQYF; CDR3nt: TGTGCCAGCAGCGGGGGTTCGGAGACCCAGTACTTC
j_gene: TRBJ2-7; v_gene: TRBV30; d_gene: .; abundance: few; CDR3aa: CAWSGVGYEQYF; CDR3nt: TGTGCCTGGAGTGGGGTGGGGTACGAGCAGTACTTC
j_gene: TRBJ2-1; v_gene: TRBV20-1; d_gene: TRBD2; abundance: .; CDR3aa: CSAGLAGGPKDYNEQFF; CDR3nt: TGCAGTGCCGGACTAGCGGGAGGGCCGAAGGACTACAATGAGCAGTTCTTC
j_gene: TRBJ2-3; v_gene: TRBV7-2; d_gene: TRBD2; abundance: .; CDR3aa: CASSLRGLAGGSGAQYF; CDR3nt: TGTGCCAGCAGCTTGCGTGGACTAGCGGGAGGATCAGGGGCGCAGTATTTT
j_gene: TRBJ2-7; v_gene: TRBV21-1; d_gene: .; abundance: .; CDR3aa: CASSKVHRVGYEQYF; CDR3nt: TGTGCCAGCAGCAAAGTACACAGGGTGGGCTACGAGCAGTACTTC
j_gene: TRBJ1-5; v_gene: TRBV7-2; d_gene: .; abundance: few; CDR3aa: CASSLVQGGIQPQHF; CDR3nt: TGTGCCAGCAGCTTAGTACAGGGAGGAATTCAGCCCCAGCATTTT
j_gene: TRBJ2-1; v_gene: TRBV18; d_gene: .; abundance: .; CDR3aa: CASSVGTSYNEQFF; CDR3nt: TGTGCCAGCTCAGTCGGGACATCATACAATGAGCAGTTCTTC
j_gene: TRBJ2-2; v_gene: TRBV6-1; d_gene: .; abundance: .; CDR3aa: CASSQTGNTGELFF; CDR3nt: TGTGCCAGCAGTCAAACAGGGAACACCGGGGAGCTGTTTTTT
j_gene: TRBJ2-1; v_gene: TRBV15; d_gene: .; abundance: few; CDR3aa: CATRASGPYNEQFF; CDR3nt: TGTGCCACCAGGGCCAGCGGTCCATACAATGAGCAGTTCTTC
j_gene: TRBJ2-1; v_gene: TRBV29-1; d_gene: TRBD2; abundance: few; CDR3aa: CSGKLAENEQFF; CDR3nt: TGCAGCGGAAAACTAGCGGAGAATGAGCAGTTCTTC
j_gene: TRBJ2-1; v_gene: TRBV5-1; d_gene: TRBD2; abundance: .; CDR3aa: CASSPRTSDNEQFF; CDR3nt: TGCGCCAGCAGCCCCCGGACTAGCGACAATGAGCAGTTCTTC
j_gene: TRBJ2-5; v_gene: TRBV5-1; d_gene: .; abundance: .; CDR3aa: CASSLDRVSETQYF; CDR3nt: TGCGCCAGCAGCTTGGACAGGGTCTCGGAGACCCAGTACTTC
j_gene: TRBJ1-5; v_gene: TRBV12-3/TRBV12-4; d_gene: TRBD1; abundance: few; CDR3aa: CASNLSGGRQPQHF; CDR3nt: TGTGCCAGCAACCTGTCAGGGGGTCGTCAGCCCCAGCATTTT
j_gene: TRBJ2-3; v_gene: TRBV29-1; d_gene: .; abundance: many; CDR3aa: CSVGDRTDTQYF; CDR3nt: TGCAGCGTTGGGGACCGCACAGATACGCAGTATTTT
j_gene: TRBJ1-1; v_gene: TRBV6-6; d_gene: .; abundance: .; CDR3aa: CASRERRAFF; CDR3nt: TGTGCCAGCAGGGAGAGGAGGGCTTTCTTT
j_gene: TRBJ2-3; v_gene: TRBV12-3/TRBV12-4; d_gene: TRBD2; abundance: .; CDR3aa: CACSLRGLAGAGRTDTQYF; CDR3nt: TGTGCCTGCAGTTTAAGGGGACTAGCGGGAGCGGGGCGCACAGATACGCAGTATTTT
j_gene: TRBJ2-5; v_gene: TRBV7-2; d_gene: .; abundance: many; CDR3aa: CASSYNARGETQYF; CDR3nt: TGTGCCAGCAGCTACAACGCCAGGGGAGAGACCCAGTACTTC
j_gene: TRBJ1-5; v_gene: TRBV20-1; d_gene: .; abundance: .; CDR3aa: CSAERPNQPQHF; CDR3nt: TGCAGTGCCGAGAGGCCGAATCAGCCCCAGCATTTT
j_gene: TRBJ2-7; v_gene: TRBV7-2; d_gene: .; abundance: .; CDR3aa: CASIDGPREQYF; CDR3nt: TGTGCCAGCATCGACGGCCCACGCGAGCAGTACTTC
j_gene: TRBJ2-3; v_gene: TRBV6-2/TRBV6-3; d_gene: .; abundance: .; CDR3aa: CASSYSKGTQYF; CDR3nt: TGTGCCAGCAGTTACTCGAAGGGTACGCAGTATTTT
j_gene: TRBJ2-2; v_gene: TRBV4-2; d_gene: .; abundance: few; CDR3aa: CASSQDLWGTGELFF; CDR3nt: TGTGCCAGCAGCCAAGATCTCTGGGGCACCGGGGAGCTGTTTTTT
j_gene: TRBJ2-7; v_gene: TRBV7-6; d_gene: TRBD2; abundance: few; CDR3aa: CASSSLAGAYEQYF; CDR3nt: TGTGCCAGCAGCTCCCTCGCGGGGGCCTACGAGCAGTACTTC
j_gene: TRBJ2-3; v_gene: TRBV4-3; d_gene: .; abundance: many; CDR3aa: CASSQGPRRSQASTDTQYF; CDR3nt: TGCGCCAGCAGCCAAGGACCCCGAAGAAGCCAAGCTAGCACAGATACGCAGTATTTT
j_gene: TRBJ2-3; v_gene: TRBV7-6; d_gene: TRBD2; abundance: .; CDR3aa: CASSPHGSGGDTQYF; CDR3nt: TGTGCCAGCAGCCCGCACGGTAGCGGGGGAGATACGCAGTATTTT
j_gene: TRBJ2-1; v_gene: TRBV3-1; d_gene: .; abundance: .; CDR3aa: CASSQDPTGTLAGSYNEQFF; CDR3nt: TGTGCCAGCAGCCAAGATCCGACAGGGACCCTAGCGGGCTCCTACAATGAGCAGTTCTTC
j_gene: TRBJ2-5; v_gene: TRBV7-2; d_gene: .; abundance: few; CDR3aa: CASLADQYF; CDR3nt: TGTGCCTCACTGGCGGACCAGTACTTC
j_gene: TRBJ2-1; v_gene: TRBV7-9; d_gene: .; abundance: few; CDR3aa: CASSSLTLVNEQFF; CDR3nt: TGTGCCAGCAGCTCCCTTACACTAGTCAATGAGCAGTTCTTC
j_gene: TRBJ2-1; v_gene: TRBV7-3; d_gene: .; abundance: few; CDR3aa: CASSFQGGGFNEQFF; CDR3nt: TGTGCCAGCAGCTTTCAAGGTGGGGGATTCAATGAGCAGTTCTTC
j_gene: TRBJ2-1; v_gene: TRBV7-2; d_gene: .; abundance: .; CDR3aa: CASSPGWEAYNEQFF; CDR3nt: TGTGCCAGCAGCCCGGGATGGGAGGCCTACAATGAGCAGTTCTTC
j_gene: TRBJ2-5; v_gene: TRBV9; d_gene: .; abundance: many; CDR3aa: CASSVDLGETQYF; CDR3nt: TGTGCCAGCAGCGTTGACTTAGGAGAGACCCAGTACTTC
j_gene: TRBJ2-1; v_gene: TRBV28; d_gene: TRBD2; abundance: few; CDR3aa: CASNPAGGPSYNEQFF; CDR3nt: TGTGCCAGCAACCCTGCGGGAGGGCCCTCCTACAATGAGCAGTTCTTC
j_gene: TRBJ2-1; v_gene: TRBV24-1; d_gene: .; abundance: few; CDR3aa: CATMGGGSYNEQFF; CDR3nt: TGTGCCACCATGGGGGGAGGCTCCTACAATGAGCAGTTCTTC
j_gene: TRBJ2-3; v_gene: TRBV7-2; d_gene: .; abundance: .; CDR3aa: CASSSGADTQYF; CDR3nt: TGTGCCAGCAGCTCGGGGGCAGATACGCAGTATTTT
j_gene: TRBJ2-3; v_gene: TRBV5-1; d_gene: .; abundance: .; CDR3aa: CASSLAQGTDTQYF; CDR3nt: TGCGCCAGCAGCTTGGCCCAGGGGACAGATACGCAGTATTTT
j_gene: TRBJ1-5; v_gene: TRBV20-1; d_gene: .; abundance: few; CDR3aa: CSANDNHQPQHF; CDR3nt: TGCAGTGCTAACGACAACCATCAGCCCCAGCATTTT
j_gene: TRBJ2-3; v_gene: TRBV11-2; d_gene: TRBD2; abundance: .; CDR3aa: CASSPLAGGMTDTQYF; CDR3nt: TGTGCCAGCAGCCCCCTGGCGGGAGGGATGACAGATACGCAGTATTTT
j_gene: TRBJ2-1; v_gene: TRBV20-1; d_gene: TRBD2; abundance: few; CDR3aa: CSATKWASGRGEHSYNEQFF; CDR3nt: TGCAGTGCTACTAAATGGGCTAGCGGGAGGGGTGAGCACTCCTACAATGAGCAGTTCTTC
j_gene: TRBJ1-1; v_gene: TRBV28; d_gene: TRBD1; abundance: .; CDR3aa: CASGPGGRLAFF; CDR3nt: TGTGCCAGCGGCCCAGGGGGCAGATTGGCTTTCTTT
j_gene: TRBJ2-3; v_gene: TRBV7-2; d_gene: .; abundance: .; CDR3aa: CASQAGVGTDTQYF; CDR3nt: TGTGCCAGCCAAGCGGGTGTTGGCACAGATACGCAGTATTTT
j_gene: TRBJ1-4; v_gene: TRBV4-3; d_gene: .; abundance: .; CDR3aa: CASSQRQSPNEKLFF; CDR3nt: TGCGCCAGCAGCCAAAGACAGTCCCCTAATGAAAAACTGTTTTTT
j_gene: TRBJ2-7; v_gene: TRBV5-1; d_gene: .; abundance: .; CDR3aa: CASMGLNYEQYF; CDR3nt: TGCGCCAGCATGGGCTTGAACTACGAGCAGTACTTC
j_gene: TRBJ2-1; v_gene: TRBV20-1; d_gene: .; abundance: few; CDR3aa: CSARDPARSSYNEQFF; CDR3nt: TGCAGTGCTAGAGATCCGGCGAGGAGCTCCTACAATGAGCAGTTCTTC
j_gene: TRBJ2-3; v_gene: TRBV12-3/TRBV12-4; d_gene: .; abundance: many; CDR3aa: CASRGGGATDTQYF; CDR3nt: TGTGCCAGCAGGGGAGGGGGCGCAACAGATACGCAGTATTTT
j_gene: TRBJ1-4; v_gene: TRBV18; d_gene: .; abundance: .; CDR3aa: CASSPRPTTNEKLFF; CDR3nt: TGTGCCAGCTCACCTAGGCCGACAACTAATGAAAAACTGTTTTTT
j_gene: TRBJ1-5; v_gene: TRBV10-2; d_gene: .; abundance: few; CDR3aa: CASSEIMGDTGQPQHF; CDR3nt: TGCGCCAGCAGTGAAATTATGGGAGATACCGGTCAGCCCCAGCATTTT
j_gene: TRBJ2-1; v_gene: TRBV6-5; d_gene: TRBD2; abundance: .; CDR3aa: CASSYSILAGGRGEQFF; CDR3nt: TGTGCCAGCAGTTACTCGATACTAGCGGGAGGGCGCGGTGAGCAGTTCTTC
j_gene: TRBJ2-1; v_gene: TRBV27; d_gene: .; abundance: few; CDR3aa: CASSFLISSKAEQFF; CDR3nt: TGTGCCAGCAGTTTTCTAATATCTTCTAAGGCTGAGCAGTTCTTC
j_gene: TRBJ2-1; v_gene: TRBV20-1; d_gene: .; abundance: many; CDR3aa: CSARDPAREQFF; CDR3nt: TGCAGTGCTAGAGATCCGGCCCGTGAGCAGTTCTTC
j_gene: TRBJ2-2; v_gene: TRBV29-1; d_gene: .; abundance: few; CDR3aa: CSASIDTANTGELFF; CDR3nt: TGCAGCGCCTCAATAGATACCGCGAACACCGGGGAGCTGTTTTTT
j_gene: TRBJ2-2; v_gene: TRBV15; d_gene: .; abundance: once; CDR3aa: CATSPIGGGGAPTGELFF; CDR3nt: TGTGCCACCAGCCCCATAGGGGGGGGTGGGGCTCCGACCGGGGAGCTGTTTTTT
j_gene: TRBJ2-1; v_gene: TRBV9; d_gene: TRBD2; abundance: few; CDR3aa: CASSAGSGRADYNEQFF; CDR3nt: TGTGCCAGCAGCGCGGGTAGCGGGAGGGCTGATTACAATGAGCAGTTCTTC
j_gene: TRBJ2-3; v_gene: TRBV20-1; d_gene: TRBD1; abundance: few; CDR3aa: CSARPTNPGTGEDTQYF; CDR3nt: TGCAGTGCGAGACCGACGAATCCCGGGACAGGGGAAGATACGCAGTATTTT